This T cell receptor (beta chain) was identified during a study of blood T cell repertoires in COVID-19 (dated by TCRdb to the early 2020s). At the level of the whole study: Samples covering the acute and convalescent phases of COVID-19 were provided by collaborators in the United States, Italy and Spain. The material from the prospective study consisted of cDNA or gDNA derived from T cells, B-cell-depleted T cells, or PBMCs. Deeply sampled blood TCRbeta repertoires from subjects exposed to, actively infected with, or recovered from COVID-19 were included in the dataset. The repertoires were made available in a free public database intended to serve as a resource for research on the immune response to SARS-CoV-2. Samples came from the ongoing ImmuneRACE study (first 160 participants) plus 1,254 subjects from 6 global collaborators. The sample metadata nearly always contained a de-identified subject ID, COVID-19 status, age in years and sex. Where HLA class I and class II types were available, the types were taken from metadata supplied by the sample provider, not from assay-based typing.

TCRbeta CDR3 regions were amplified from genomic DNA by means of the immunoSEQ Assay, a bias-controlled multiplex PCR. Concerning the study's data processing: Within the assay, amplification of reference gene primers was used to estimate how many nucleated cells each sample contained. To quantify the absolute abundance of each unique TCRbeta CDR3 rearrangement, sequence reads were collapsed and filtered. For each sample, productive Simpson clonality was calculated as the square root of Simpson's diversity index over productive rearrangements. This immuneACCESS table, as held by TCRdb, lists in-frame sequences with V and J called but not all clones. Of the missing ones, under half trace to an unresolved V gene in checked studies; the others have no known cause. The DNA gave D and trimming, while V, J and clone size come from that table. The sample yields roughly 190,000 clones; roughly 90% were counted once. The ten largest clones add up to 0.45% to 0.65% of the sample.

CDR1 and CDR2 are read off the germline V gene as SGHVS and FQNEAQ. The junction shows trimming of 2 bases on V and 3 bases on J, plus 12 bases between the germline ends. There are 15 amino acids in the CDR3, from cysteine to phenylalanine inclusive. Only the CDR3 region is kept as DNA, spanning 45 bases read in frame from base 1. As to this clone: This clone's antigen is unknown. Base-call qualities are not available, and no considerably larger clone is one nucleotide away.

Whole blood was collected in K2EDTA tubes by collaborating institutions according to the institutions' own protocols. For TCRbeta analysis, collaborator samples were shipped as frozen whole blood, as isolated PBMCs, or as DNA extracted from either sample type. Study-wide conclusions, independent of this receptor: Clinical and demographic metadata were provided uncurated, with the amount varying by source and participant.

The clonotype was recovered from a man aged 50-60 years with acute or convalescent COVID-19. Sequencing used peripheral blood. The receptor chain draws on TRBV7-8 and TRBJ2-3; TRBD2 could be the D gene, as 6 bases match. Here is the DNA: TGTGCCAGCAGCTTATCCCTTGGAGGGACAGATACGCAGTATTTT. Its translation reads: CASSLSLGGTDTQYF. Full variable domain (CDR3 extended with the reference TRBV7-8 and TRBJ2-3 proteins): GAGVSQSPRYKVAKRGQDVALRCDPISGHVSLFWYQQALGQGPEFLTYFQNEAQLDKSGLPSDRFFAERPEGSVSTLKIQRTQQEDSAVYLCASSLSLGGTDTQYFGPGTRLTVL.